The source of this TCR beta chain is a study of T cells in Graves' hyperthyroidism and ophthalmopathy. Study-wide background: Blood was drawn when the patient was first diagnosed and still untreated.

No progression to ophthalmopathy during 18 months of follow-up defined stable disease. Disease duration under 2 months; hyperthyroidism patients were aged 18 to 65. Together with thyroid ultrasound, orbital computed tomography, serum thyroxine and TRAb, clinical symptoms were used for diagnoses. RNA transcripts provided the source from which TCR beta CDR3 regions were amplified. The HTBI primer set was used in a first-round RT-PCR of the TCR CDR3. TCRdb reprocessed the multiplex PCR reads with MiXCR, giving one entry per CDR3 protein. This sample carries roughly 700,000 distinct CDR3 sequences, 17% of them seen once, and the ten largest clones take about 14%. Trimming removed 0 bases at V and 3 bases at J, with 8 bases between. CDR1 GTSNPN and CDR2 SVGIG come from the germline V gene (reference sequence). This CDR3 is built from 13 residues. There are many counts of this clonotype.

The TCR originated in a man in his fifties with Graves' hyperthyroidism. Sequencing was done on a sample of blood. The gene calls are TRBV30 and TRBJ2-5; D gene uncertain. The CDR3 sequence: CAWSVGYKETQYF. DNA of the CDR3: TGTGCCTGGAGTGTAGGCTACAAAGAGACCCAGTACTTC.